Sequencing of this T cell receptor (beta chain) was carried out in a study of shared clonotypes between healthy human individuals. The study, taken as a whole, reports: Several donors had 4% to 5% of their naive CD4 clonotypes in common.

Cells designated naive CD8 were CD45RO-negative and were positively selected for CCR7, with terminally differentiated effector memory CD45RA+ cells excluded. Each sample came from a Caucasian adult donor living in Nashville, Tennessee. There are 13 residues in the CDR3. Germline V gives CDR1 WSHSY, CDR2 SAAADI. The V end was cut by 2 bases, the J end by 8 bases, with 9 bases between. A note on this clone: Its matching antigen is unknown.

Sequencing used immunoSEQ multiplex PCR; TCRdb keeps in-frame clones, though not all of them. The table has some 580,000 clones, 95% to 98% seen once; the top ten hold 0.3%. Sequencing was carried out using naive CD8+ T cells sorted from blood. The V call is TRBV10-2, the J call TRBJ1-4; D is unclear. The TCR was taken from a man younger than 40 in good health. Here the CDR3 DNA reads TGCGCCAGCAGTGAGCCCAGTCAGGAAAAACTGTTTTTT. Residues: CASSEPSQEKLFF.